The entry below describes one T cell receptor (beta chain). The junction and the germline gene differ at one end; a read error may be behind it. No cell sorting was done before RNA was extracted from the tissue. The CDR3 has 18 residues. Looked up from germline, CDR1 is LGHNA and CDR2 is YNFKEQ. The entry originates in a study of tumor and adjacent non-tumor tissue in lung cancer. Across the whole study: Patients were aged roughly 31 to 76, around ten men and about five women, stage I to III.

A modified ARM-PCR protocol with three rounds of nested PCR amplified TCRbeta. Using its own MiXCR run on the multiplex PCR reads, TCRdb lists one record per CDR3 protein. The repertoire includes 60,000 to 95,000 distinct CDR3 sequences, roughly 80% of them detected once, and less than 15% sits in the top ten. Material for sequencing was lung tumor tissue. This chain uses TRBV4-2 with TRBJ2-7; 13 bases align to TRBD2. The receptor was derived from a woman aged 45-60 years with non-small cell lung cancer. The chain's CDR3 is CASSQEGLAGEDGYEQCF. The CDR3 region has the DNA TGTGCCAGCAGCCAAGAAGGACTAGCGGGAGAAGACGGCTACGAGCAATGCTTC.